This TCR beta chain was observed in a study of memory CD8 T cells in hepatitis C reinfection. Study details: HCV reinfection: RNA-positive following two negative tests at least 60 days apart. Samples at peak reinfection came 3 to 8 weeks post-detection.

Repertoires were generated with immunoSEQ multiplex PCR, while TCRdb's copy carries only in-frame clones and drops some. The sample yields about 45,000 clones, roughly 90% seen once. Stated time point: peak reinfection, 3 to 8 weeks after reinfection detection. Sorted cells were sequenced directly ex vivo without any in vitro expansion. The Montreal HEPCO cohort supplied donors who inject drugs. Germline values: CDR1 SGHVS, CDR2 FQNEAQ. CDR3 length equals 14 residues. The sequence derives from a young man with hepatitis C virus infection. The rearrangement links TRBV7-8 to TRBJ2-5; D uncertain. The DNA end lines up better with TRBJ2-7; the J call may be wrong. The sequenced sample was naive CD8+ T cells sorted from blood. Here the CDR3 DNA reads TGTGCCAGCAGCTTAAGTATGAGTTTCTACGAGCAGTACTTC. It translates to CASSLSMSFYEQYF.